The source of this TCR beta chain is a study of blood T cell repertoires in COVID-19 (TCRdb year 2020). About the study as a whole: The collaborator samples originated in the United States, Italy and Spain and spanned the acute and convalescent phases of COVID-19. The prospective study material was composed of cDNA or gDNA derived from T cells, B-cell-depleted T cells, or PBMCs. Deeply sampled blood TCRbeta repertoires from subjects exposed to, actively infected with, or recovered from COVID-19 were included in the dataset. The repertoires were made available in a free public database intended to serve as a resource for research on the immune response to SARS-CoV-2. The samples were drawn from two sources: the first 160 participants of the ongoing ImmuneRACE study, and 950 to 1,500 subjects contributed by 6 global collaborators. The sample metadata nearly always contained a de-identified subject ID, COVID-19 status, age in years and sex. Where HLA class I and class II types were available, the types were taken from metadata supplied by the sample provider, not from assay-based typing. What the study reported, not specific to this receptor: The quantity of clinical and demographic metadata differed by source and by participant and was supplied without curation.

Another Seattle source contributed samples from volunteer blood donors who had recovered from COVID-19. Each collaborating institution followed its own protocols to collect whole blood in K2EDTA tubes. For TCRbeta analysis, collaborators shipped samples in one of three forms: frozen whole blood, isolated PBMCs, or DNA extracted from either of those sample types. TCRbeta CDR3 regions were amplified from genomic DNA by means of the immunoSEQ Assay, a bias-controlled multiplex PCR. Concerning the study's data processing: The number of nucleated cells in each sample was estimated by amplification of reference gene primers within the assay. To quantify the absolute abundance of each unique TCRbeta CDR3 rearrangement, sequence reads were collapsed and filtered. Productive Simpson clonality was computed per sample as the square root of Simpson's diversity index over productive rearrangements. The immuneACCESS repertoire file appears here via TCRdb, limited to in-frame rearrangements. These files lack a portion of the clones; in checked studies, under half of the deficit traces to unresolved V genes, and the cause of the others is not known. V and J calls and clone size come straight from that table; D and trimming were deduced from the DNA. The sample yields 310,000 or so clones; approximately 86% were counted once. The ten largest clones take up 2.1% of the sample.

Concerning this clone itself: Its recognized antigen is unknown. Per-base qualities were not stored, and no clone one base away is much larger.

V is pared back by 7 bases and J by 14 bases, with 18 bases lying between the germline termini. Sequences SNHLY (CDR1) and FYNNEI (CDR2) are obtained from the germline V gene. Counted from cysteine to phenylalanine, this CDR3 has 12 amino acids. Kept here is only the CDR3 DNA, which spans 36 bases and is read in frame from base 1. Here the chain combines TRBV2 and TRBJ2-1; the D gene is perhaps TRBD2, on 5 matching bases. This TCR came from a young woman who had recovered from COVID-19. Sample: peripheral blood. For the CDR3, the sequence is CASKEGKNWEFF. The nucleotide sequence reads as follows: TGTGCCAGCAAAGAGGGCAAGAACTGGGAGTTCTTC. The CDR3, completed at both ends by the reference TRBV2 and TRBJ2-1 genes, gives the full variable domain EPEVTQTPSHQVTQMGQEVILRCVPISNHLYFYWYRQILGQKVEFLVSFYNNEISEKSEIFDDQFSVERPDGSNFTLKIRSTKLEDSAMYFCASKEGKNWEFFGPGTRLTVL.